The clone carrying this T cell receptor beta chain was picked up many times. Germline CDR1 is MNHNS and CDR2 is SASEGT. The CDR3 totals 17 residues. V gave up 2 bases and J gave up 5 bases; unmatched junction bases: 15. The source of the sample is a study of blood T cell repertoires in COVID-19. About the study: Acute and convalescent COVID-19 samples came from the United States, Italy and Spain. PBMCs, B-cell-depleted T cells, or T cells were the source of the cDNA or gDNA that made up the material.

Study processing details: Reference gene primer amplification gave nucleated cell count estimates. Here immunoSEQ multiplex PCR was the method, and the copy in TCRdb shows in-frame clones only, minus some. V and J calls and clone size are those listed in that table; D and trimming were worked out from the DNA. In the table there are about 110,000 clones, roughly 70% of which are singletons. The chain joins TRBV6-1 to TRBJ2-7; 7 bases are shared with TRBD2. The specimen sequenced was peripheral blood. This clonotype was obtained from a woman aged 35 to 49 with acute or convalescent COVID-19. CDR3 loop: CASSERGGAGKVDEQYF. For the CDR3, the DNA is TGTGCCAGCAGTGAAAGGGGAGGGGCAGGGAAAGTTGACGAGCAGTACTTC.